The subject of this entry is one TCR beta chain. The specificity of this receptor is unknown. Per the germline V gene (reference sequence), SEHNR is the CDR1 and FQNEAQ is the CDR2. Cut back by 4 bases and 9 bases, the V and J ends lie 12 bases apart. The CDR3 spans 12 residues, from the cysteine through the phenylalanine. Of the read, only the CDR3 DNA is kept; its 36 bases are in frame from base 1. Library preparation used the immunoSEQ multiplex PCR assay. The multiplex PCR relied on a mix of 60 forward primers for TCR Vbeta segments and 13 reverse primers for TCR Jbeta segments. The CDR3 region of rearranged TCR beta genes was amplified from genomic DNA with a multiplex PCR assay. The amplified TCR beta libraries were sequenced on the Illumina HiSeq System as 87-base-pair reads. The study's own analysis went as follows. Across the 500 to 700 repertoires, a later analysis counted tens of millions of unique TCR beta chains, around 11 million of which were shared by at least two donors. To remove PCR and sequencing errors, raw reads were error-corrected and collapsed into unique sequences using a nearest-neighbor algorithm that merged closely related sequences. CDR3 sequences were aligned to IMGT reference sequences to assign V, D and J gene segments. For a sequence to be retained, a match of at least six nucleotides to both a V gene segment and a J gene segment was required. Rearrangements were classified as productive when the CDR3 lacked stop codons and remained in frame with V and J, and all other rearrangements were classified as non-productive. Following IMGT convention, CDR3 was defined as the stretch from the second conserved V-encoded cysteine to the conserved J-encoded phenylalanine. In an earlier analysis of around 640 of the donors, sequences lacking an unambiguous match to a single V gene segment were excluded. In an earlier analysis of 587 of the donors, V segments were called functional above 56.7% productive rearrangements and were called segregating when the between-donor standard deviation exceeded 5%. A statistical classification framework was built for diagnosing cytomegalovirus status from the catalog of TCR beta chain sequences. In a later analysis, V and J genes were assigned by comparing TCR nucleotide sequences against IMGT/GENE-DB human TR gene sequences. Using the TCRdist pipeline, a later analysis assigned CDR3 sequences along with most-parsimonious VDJ recombination scenarios. In a later analysis, each TCR beta chain was defined by its CDR3 amino acid sequence together with its V-gene family, and reads lacking a unique V-gene family were excluded. In a later analysis, 450 to 600 highly shared, low-generation-probability nucleotide sequences were removed to address suspected cross-contamination and a sequencing artifact. In a later analysis, a clonal expansion index was calculated for each public chain from normalized within-repertoire ranks of inferred template counts. A later analysis computed generation probabilities with a VDJ recombination model fitted to out-of-frame rearrangements, and checked the results against IGoR. In a later analysis, TCR-TCR, TCR-HLA and TCR-CMV co-occurrence was scored with hypergeometric tests, and a repertoire-size bias correction was applied to TCR pairs. A later analysis estimated false discovery rates by permuting HLA or CMV assignments 20 times. In a later analysis, co-occurring TCRs were grouped using DBSCAN, with TCRdist sequence similarity added in when clustering inside HLA-allele-positive subsets. Repertoires with fewer than 30,000 or more than 120,000 public chains, plus five repertoires with anomalous nucleotide sharing, were excluded from co-occurrence clustering. The table was pulled from immuneACCESS by TCRdb, which kept in-frame rearrangements only. Such tables lose some clones; where checked, under half of the loss comes from unresolved V genes, and the rest has no known cause. The V and J calls and clone size come from that table; D and trimming were worked out from the DNA. The table for this sample lists tens of thousands of clones. The top ten constitute roughly a sixth of the sample.

The record originates from a study of cytomegalovirus exposure and HLA in healthy donors (TCRdb year 2017). At the level of the whole study: An earlier analysis of a few hundred of the donors reported about 260 Gb of sequence data and 117 million unique TCR beta sequences obtained from roughly 180 million T cells. Among the roughly 380 genotyped donors, approximately 76% belonged to the genetic ancestry cluster associated with self-reported Caucasian donors. Using immunosequencing, the study profiled T cell repertoires from roughly 650 subjects and related those repertoires to cytomegalovirus serostatus. Rather than drawing on any new phenotypic data, the later analysis identified candidate immune exposures from TCR beta sequences and the way those sequences occurred across donors. Across roughly 420 genotyped donors of the cohort, an average of about 240,000 unique TCR beta nucleotide sequences per donor were sequenced, and 15% to 20% of those sequences were non-productive. HLA typing covered class I and class II loci at four-digit resolution. High-throughput TCR immunosequencing, statistical association of individual TCRs with disease status, and machine learning were combined to predict cytomegalovirus infection status. A later genetic analysis took genome-wide SNP genotypes for about 55% of the 666 donors and used that subset as a discovery cohort. An earlier analysis of 500 to 750 of the donors applied high-throughput TCR beta sequencing to assess whether each TCR beta V gene segment acted as functional or pseudogenic. Along with the approximately 700-subject first cohort, a separate validation cohort of over a hundred different subjects was used. To study patterns of TCR occurrence, a later analysis re-analyzed previously published TCR beta repertoires from 600 to 750 donors and added high-resolution HLA genotyping. Donor age, sex, ethnicity and CMV serostatus were compiled together with the repertoire data. Every repertoire in the discovery cohort had been generated on one and the same sequencing platform. Roughly 300 gigabases of sequencing data and around 87 million unique TCR sequences were included in an early release covering over 600 HLA-typed donors. Typing coverage differed by locus: A, B, C, DRB1 and DQB1 were typed in roughly 620-640 donors, DQA1 in approximately 520, DPA1 in some 600, and DPB1 in 450 to 490. Several DR-DQ haplotypes were treated as single units for association and clustering because of strong linkage in the cohort. The aim of the study was to test whether cataloging public T cell receptors could identify signatures of past pathogen exposure.

What the work shows at the level of the full study, not this receptor alone: Some IMGT-functional V segments, including TRBV6-2 and TRBV6-3, could not be distinguished by the 87-base-pair reads and were therefore excluded. An association between a missense DCLRE1C variant and V-gene and J-gene trimming of TCR beta chains was found in a later genetic analysis and replicated in an independent cohort. Linkage disequilibrium might explain the correlated functional status among segregating V segments, but an unknown experimental factor could not be ruled out. According to the authors, the approach could potentially be generalized to other disease states and immunological phenotypes. A group of highly shared sequence variants was considered likely to be a technical artifact of the sequencing pipeline. CMV serostatus was the only immune exposure information available for the cohort. A further reported finding was that TCR beta sequences accurately predicted the HLA-A and HLA-B alleles for most subjects in the first cohort. Roughly uniform sequencing depth across donors was assumed in presence/absence analyses, although this assumption may not hold. A later analysis associated about 16,000 TCR beta sequences with specific HLA alleles at a false discovery rate of 0.05. In a later analysis, TCR association rates were found to vary across HLA loci, with the most associated TCRs seen for DRB1 alleles and the fewest for HLA-C alleles. In a later analysis, HLA-associated TCR beta chains were found to be more clonally expanded and to have lower generation probabilities than equally common non-associated chains. In both the original and validation cohorts, the classifier was reported to diagnose cytomegalovirus status with high specificity and sensitivity. In this cohort, only TCR beta chains were sequenced, and detectable features were limited by the absence of alpha or paired-chain data. Assigning TCR associations to individual alleles was difficult when HLA alleles, especially DR and DQ, strongly co-occurred. Because counts were too low, some 17 rarely observed V segments, including chromosome 9 orphons, were excluded from the earlier analysis of under 650 of the donors. Because HLA typing was missing for some donors at each locus, association tests included only the typed subset. The study listed around 160 TCR beta chains as associated with cytomegalovirus. Several of the top co-occurrence clusters appeared to be linked to parvovirus B19, influenza, CMV and Epstein-Barr virus, according to a later analysis. While some public TCRs were present in many individuals, most TCR sequences turned up only very rarely across donors. In an earlier analysis of 587 of the donors, most TCR beta V segments appeared in productive rearrangements about 87% or about 30% of the time, broadly matching IMGT annotations. Three of the identified cytomegalovirus-associated TCR beta chains were confirmed in vitro to be specific for cytomegalovirus antigens. In a later genetic analysis, fewer N-insertions in productive TCRs were reported among donors in an Asian-associated ancestry cluster than the roughly 700-donor mean. In a later analysis, most CMV-associated TCR beta chains were found to appear HLA-restricted, with HLA associations seemingly driven largely by CMV exposure.

In total, roughly 670 healthy bone marrow donors made up the cohort. All cohort members were sampled while nominally healthy, although unrecorded immune exposures were likely present. The donor was CMV seropositive and was included in the group of 289 seropositive cohort members. A peripheral blood sample was collected from each donor, and TCR beta sequencing was performed on peripheral blood mononuclear cells. Genomic DNA was extracted from the blood cell samples with the Qiagen DNeasy Blood Extraction Kit. The sample consisted of PBMCs. Recombination connected TRBV7-9 to TRBJ1-1; the D gene is unclear. This clonotype originated in a male donor in good health and CMV-seropositive. This receptor has the CDR3 CASSSLGRKAFF. The DNA sequence reads TGTGCCAGCAGCTCCTTGGGGAGGAAAGCTTTCTTT.